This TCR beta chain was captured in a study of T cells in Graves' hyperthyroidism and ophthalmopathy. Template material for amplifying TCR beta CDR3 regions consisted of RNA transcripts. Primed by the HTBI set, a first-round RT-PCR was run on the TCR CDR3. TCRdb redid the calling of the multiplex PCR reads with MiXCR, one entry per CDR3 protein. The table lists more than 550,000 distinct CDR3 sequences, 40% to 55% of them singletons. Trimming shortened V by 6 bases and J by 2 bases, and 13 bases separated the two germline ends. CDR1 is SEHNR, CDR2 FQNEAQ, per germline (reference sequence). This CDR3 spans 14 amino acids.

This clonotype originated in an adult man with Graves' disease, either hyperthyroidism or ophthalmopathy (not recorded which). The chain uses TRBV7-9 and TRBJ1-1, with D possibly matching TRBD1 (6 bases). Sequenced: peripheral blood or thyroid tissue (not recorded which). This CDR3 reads CASRQLQGNTEAFF. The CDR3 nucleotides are TGTGCCAGCAGGCAATTACAGGGTAACACTGAAGCTTTCTTT.